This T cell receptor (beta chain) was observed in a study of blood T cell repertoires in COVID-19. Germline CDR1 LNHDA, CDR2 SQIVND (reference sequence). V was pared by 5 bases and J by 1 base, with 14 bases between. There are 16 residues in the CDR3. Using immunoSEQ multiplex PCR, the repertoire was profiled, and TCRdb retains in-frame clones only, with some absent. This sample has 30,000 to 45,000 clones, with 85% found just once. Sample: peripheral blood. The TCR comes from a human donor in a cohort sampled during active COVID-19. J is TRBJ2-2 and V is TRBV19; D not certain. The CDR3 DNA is TGTGCCAGTAGTCCCTCCAGAAGATGGAACACCGGGGAGCTGTTTTTT. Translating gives CASSPSRRWNTGELFF.